Described below is a single TCR beta chain sequence and its context. The record originates from a study of blood T cells in healthy people across ages. Primed by a sample-barcoded 5' primer and a J-beta primer mix, a second PCR proceeded for about 6 to 11 cycles. TCRdb reprocessed the 5' RACE reads with MiXCR, giving one entry per CDR3 protein. The sample includes some 1.1 million distinct CDR3 sequences, 35% to 40% seen only once; the top ten take around 14%. V shed 2 bases and J 7 bases; nucleotides not matched to a gene: 7. CDR3 length: 14 residues. Germline loops: CDR1 KGHSY, CDR2 FQNENV. Sequenced input: blood. This chain connects TRBV16 to TRBJ1-1, with TRBD1 matching 7 bases. The TCR comes from a man between 18 and 29 years old in good health. CDR3 coding DNA: TGTGCCAGCAGCCAACCGAGGGGGCAAAGTGAAGCTTTCTTT. It translates to CASSQPRGQSEAFF.